The subject of this entry is one T cell receptor beta chain. The data stem from a study of blood T cell repertoires in COVID-19. Study in general: Spain, Italy and the United States supplied samples that represented acute and convalescent COVID-19. The analysed material was cDNA or gDNA that came from T cells, B-cell-depleted T cells, or PBMCs.

The Seattle patients, enrolled during active infection, were followed longitudinally. Trimming shortened V by 5 bases and J by 1 base, and 12 bases separated the two germline ends. The CDR3 runs 15 residues. The germline V gene encodes CDR1 SNHLY and CDR2 FYNNEI. How the authors handled the data: The authors estimated nucleated cell counts from reference gene primer amplification. This table comes from immunoSEQ multiplex PCR, and its TCRdb copy is limited to in-frame clones, with some not included. That table furnishes V, J and clone size, whereas the DNA furnished D and trimming. This sample has more than 250,000 clones; 88% occur once, and the top ten carry 1.5% to 2%.

This chain joins TRBV2 and TRBJ1-5; D possibly corresponds to TRBD1 (6 bases). The sequencing sample was made of peripheral blood. This clonotype originated in a woman in her twenties or thirties with COVID-19, enrolled during active disease. This CDR3 reads CASSFTGTSNQPQHF. CDR3 sequence (DNA): TGTGCCAGCAGTTTTACAGGGACGAGCAATCAGCCCCAGCATTTT.